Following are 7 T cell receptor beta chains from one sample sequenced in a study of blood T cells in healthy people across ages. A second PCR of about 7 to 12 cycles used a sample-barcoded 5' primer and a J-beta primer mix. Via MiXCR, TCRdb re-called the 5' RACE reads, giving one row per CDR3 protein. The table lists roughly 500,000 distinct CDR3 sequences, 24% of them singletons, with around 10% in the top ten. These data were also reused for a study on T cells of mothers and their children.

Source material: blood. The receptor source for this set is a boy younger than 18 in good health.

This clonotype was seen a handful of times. DNA for the CDR3: TGCAGCGGGCAGACAGGGCTGGCCGGGGAGCTGTTTTTT. It is translated as CSGQTGLAGELFF. This sequence joins TRBV29-1 and TRBJ2-2; 7 positions match TRBD1. With 7 bases clipped from V and 6 bases from J, the junction kept 8 bases outside the gene matches. The CDR3 consists of 13 residues. Germline V gene sequence: CDR1 SQVTM, CDR2 ANQGSEA.

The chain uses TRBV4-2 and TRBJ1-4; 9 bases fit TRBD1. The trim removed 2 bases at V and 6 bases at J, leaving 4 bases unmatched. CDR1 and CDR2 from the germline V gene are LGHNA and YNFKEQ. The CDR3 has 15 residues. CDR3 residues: CASSQPGQGDEKLFF. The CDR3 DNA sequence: TGTGCCAGCAGCCAACCGGGACAGGGTGATGAAAAACTGTTTTTT.

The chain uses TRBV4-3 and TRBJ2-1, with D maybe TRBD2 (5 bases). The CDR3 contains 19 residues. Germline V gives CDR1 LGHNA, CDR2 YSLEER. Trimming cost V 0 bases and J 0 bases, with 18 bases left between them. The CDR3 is CASSQEWRLVTNSYNEQFF. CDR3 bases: TGCGCCAGCAGCCAAGAATGGAGGCTAGTCACTAACTCCTACAATGAGCAGTTCTTC.

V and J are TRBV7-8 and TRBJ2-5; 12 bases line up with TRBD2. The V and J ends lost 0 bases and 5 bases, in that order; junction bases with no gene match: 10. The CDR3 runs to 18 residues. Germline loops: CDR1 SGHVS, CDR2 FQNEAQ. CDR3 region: CASSLARLAGGPGETQYF. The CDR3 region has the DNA TGTGCCAGCAGCTTAGCTCGGCTAGCGGGAGGGCCGGGTGAGACCCAGTACTTC.

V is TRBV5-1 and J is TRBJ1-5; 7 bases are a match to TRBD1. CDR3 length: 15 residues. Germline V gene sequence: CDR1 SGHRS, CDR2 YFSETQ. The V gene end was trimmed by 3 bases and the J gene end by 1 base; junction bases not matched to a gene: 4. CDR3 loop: CASSSTGASNQPQHF. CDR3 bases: TGCGCCAGCAGCTCCACAGGGGCGAGCAATCAGCCCCAGCATTTT. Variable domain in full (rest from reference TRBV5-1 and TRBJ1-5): KAGVTQTPRYLIKTRGQQVTLSCSPISGHRSVSWYQQTPGQGLQFLFEYFSETQRNKGNFPGRFSGRQFSNSRSEMNVSTLELGDSALYLCASSSTGASNQPQHFGDGTRLSIL.

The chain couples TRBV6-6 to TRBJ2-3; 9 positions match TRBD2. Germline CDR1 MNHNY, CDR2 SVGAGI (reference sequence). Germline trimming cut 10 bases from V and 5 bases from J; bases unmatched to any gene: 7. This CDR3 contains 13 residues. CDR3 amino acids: CATVAGGQDTQYF. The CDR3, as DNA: TGTGCCACGGTCGCGGGGGGGCAAGATACGCAGTATTTT.

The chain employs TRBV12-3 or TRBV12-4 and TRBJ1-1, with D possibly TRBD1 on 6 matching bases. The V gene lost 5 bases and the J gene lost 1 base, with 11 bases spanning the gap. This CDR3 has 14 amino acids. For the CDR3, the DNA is TGTGCCAGCAGTGGTCCACAGGGGAACACTGAAGCTTTCTTT. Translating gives CASSGPQGNTEAFF.